Listed below are T cell receptor beta chains from one sample, sequenced in a study of human T cells and chemical hapten exposure. TCRdb called the RACE reads again in MiXCR, with one record for every CDR3 protein. The data contain 150,000 to 200,000 distinct CDR3 sequences, under 35% of them seen just once; the ten biggest clones take up less than 3%. Sequencing was performed on whole blood, taken in connection with sensitization to the hapten diphenylcyclopropenone (DPC). The receptors were sampled from a woman aged 25 to 45 with alopecia areata. Some clones in this sample may be carry-over from other donors' samples. Both conserved end residues are part of each CDR3. A D gene is named only where the DNA matches it firmly. Size values are once, few and many counts, or a class for expanded clones, and some rows have none.

clone_size: many
j_call: TRBJ1-1
d_call: TRBD1
v_call: TRBV28
cdr3_nt: TGTGCCAGCAGTTCCGGACAGGGTTTTTTGAACACTGAAGCTTTCTTT
cdr3_aa: CASSSGQGFLNTEAFF

clone_size: .
j_call: TRBJ1-5
d_call: .
v_call: TRBV30
cdr3_nt: TGTGCCTGGAGCCCTGGACAGAGGAATCAGCCCCAGCATTTT
cdr3_aa: CAWSPGQRNQPQHF

clone_size: few
j_call: TRBJ2-3
d_call: .
v_call: TRBV21-1
cdr3_nt: TGTGCCAGCAGCGAAGGGACTAGCGGGAGGTTTGACAGCACAGATACGCAGTATTTT
cdr3_aa: CASSEGTSGRFDSTDTQYF

clone_size: .
j_call: TRBJ1-5
d_call: .
v_call: TRBV6-5
cdr3_nt: TGTGCCAGCAGTGGTACGGTGAATAATCAGCCCCAGCATTTT
cdr3_aa: CASSGTVNNQPQHF

clone_size: .
j_call: TRBJ2-5
d_call: .
v_call: TRBV20-1
cdr3_nt: TGCAGTGCAGCGACCGGGACACCCGAGACCCAGTACTTC
cdr3_aa: CSAATGTPETQYF

clone_size: .
j_call: TRBJ2-3
d_call: TRBD1
v_call: TRBV28
cdr3_nt: TGTGCCAGCAGGGGTCGGACAGGGGGCACAGATACGCAGTATTTT
cdr3_aa: CASRGRTGGTDTQYF

clone_size: .
j_call: TRBJ2-5
d_call: TRBD2
v_call: TRBV29-1
cdr3_nt: TGCAGCGTTGCCCCCTTAGCGGGGGGAAAAGAGACCCAGTACTTC
cdr3_aa: CSVAPLAGGKETQYF

clone_size: .
j_call: TRBJ2-2
d_call: .
v_call: TRBV29-1
cdr3_nt: TGCAGCGTTGGGCTCGGGTCGTCGAACACCGGGGAGCTGTTTTTT
cdr3_aa: CSVGLGSSNTGELFF

clone_size: .
j_call: TRBJ2-5
d_call: .
v_call: TRBV3-1
cdr3_nt: TGTGCCAGCAGCCCCCCGGATCAAGAGACCCAGTACTTC
cdr3_aa: CASSPPDQETQYF

clone_size: few
j_call: TRBJ2-5
d_call: .
v_call: TRBV5-1
cdr3_nt: TGCGCCAGCAGCTCAGGGACCATACAAGAGACCCAGTACTTC
cdr3_aa: CASSSGTIQETQYF

clone_size: few
j_call: TRBJ2-3
d_call: .
v_call: TRBV4-3
cdr3_nt: TGCGCCAGCAGCAAGACTAGTTTCACAGATACGCAGTATTTT
cdr3_aa: CASSKTSFTDTQYF

clone_size: .
j_call: TRBJ2-1
d_call: TRBD2
v_call: TRBV6-2/TRBV6-3
cdr3_nt: TGTGCCAGCACTCAGCTGTCTAGCGGGAGAGGTGATGAGCAGTTCTTC
cdr3_aa: CASTQLSSGRGDEQFF

clone_size: .
j_call: TRBJ2-3
d_call: .
v_call: TRBV24-1
cdr3_nt: TGTGCCACCAGTGATCCGGGACAAAGAGGCACAGATACGCAGTATTTT
cdr3_aa: CATSDPGQRGTDTQYF

clone_size: .
j_call: TRBJ2-1
d_call: .
v_call: TRBV20-1
cdr3_nt: TGCAGTGCTGGGACCCAGTTCTTC
cdr3_aa: CSAGTQFF

clone_size: once
j_call: TRBJ2-7
d_call: .
v_call: TRBV5-1
cdr3_nt: TGCGCCAGCAGCCCGAATTTCGGGGCATTGTACGAGCAGTACTTC
cdr3_aa: CASSPNFGALYEQYF

clone_size: .
j_call: TRBJ2-3
d_call: .
v_call: TRBV12-3/TRBV12-4
cdr3_nt: TGTGCCAGCAGGATGGGCGCCACAGATACGCAGTATTTT
cdr3_aa: CASRMGATDTQYF

clone_size: .
j_call: TRBJ1-1
d_call: .
v_call: TRBV12-3/TRBV12-4
cdr3_nt: TGTGCCAGCAGTTTCCGGCAGGGCACTGAAGCTTTCTTT
cdr3_aa: CASSFRQGTEAFF

clone_size: .
j_call: TRBJ2-1
d_call: .
v_call: TRBV6-2/TRBV6-3
cdr3_nt: TGTGCCAGCTCCCAATACAATGAGCAGTTCTTC
cdr3_aa: CASSQYNEQFF

clone_size: .
j_call: TRBJ2-2
d_call: .
v_call: TRBV2
cdr3_nt: TGTGCCAGCAGCCTTACAGGGTTGAACACCGGGGAGCTGTTTTTT
cdr3_aa: CASSLTGLNTGELFF

clone_size: .
j_call: TRBJ2-5
d_call: .
v_call: TRBV7-2
cdr3_nt: TGTGCCAGCAGCAGACCCCCCGGGGCGGTAGAGACCCAGTACTTC
cdr3_aa: CASSRPPGAVETQYF

clone_size: .
j_call: TRBJ2-6
d_call: .
v_call: TRBV4-3
cdr3_nt: TGCGCCAGCAGCCAAGACCGTATGGGAAGCAGGGCCCTCTCTGGGGCCAACGTCCTGACTTTC
cdr3_aa: CASSQDRMGSRALSGANVLTF

clone_size: .
j_call: TRBJ1-6
d_call: .
v_call: TRBV12-5
cdr3_nt: TGTGCTAGTGGTTTGATCGGAACAAATAATTCACCCCTCCACTTT
cdr3_aa: CASGLIGTNNSPLHF

clone_size: few
j_call: TRBJ2-3
d_call: .
v_call: TRBV7-2
cdr3_nt: TGTGCCAGCAGCTTATGGGATACGCAGTATTTT
cdr3_aa: CASSLWDTQYF

clone_size: few
j_call: TRBJ2-2
d_call: TRBD1
v_call: TRBV6-2/TRBV6-3
cdr3_nt: TGTGCCAGCAGTTTACTCACAGGGGGCTTCGGGGAGCTGTTTTTT
cdr3_aa: CASSLLTGGFGELFF

clone_size: .
j_call: TRBJ1-6
d_call: .
v_call: TRBV28
cdr3_nt: TGTGCCAGCAGTTCAGGGAAGGGGCCCCTCCACTTT
cdr3_aa: CASSSGKGPLHF

clone_size: .
j_call: TRBJ1-5
d_call: .
v_call: TRBV20-1
cdr3_nt: TGCAGTGCTAGAGGCGGTGCACCAGGGCATCAGCCCCAGCATTTT
cdr3_aa: CSARGGAPGHQPQHF

clone_size: once
j_call: TRBJ2-7
d_call: .
v_call: TRBV4-1
cdr3_nt: TGCGCCAGCAGCCAAGAGAGCAGGGGGGTCGAGCAGTACTTC
cdr3_aa: CASSQESRGVEQYF

clone_size: few
j_call: TRBJ1-2
d_call: TRBD1
v_call: TRBV20-1
cdr3_nt: TGCAGTGCTGCATCCCCGGGACAGGGGACCTATGGCTACACCTTC
cdr3_aa: CSAASPGQGTYGYTF

clone_size: .
j_call: TRBJ2-2
d_call: .
v_call: TRBV7-2
cdr3_nt: TGTGCCAGCACGGGCTCGAACACCGGGGAGCTGTTTTTT
cdr3_aa: CASTGSNTGELFF

clone_size: .
j_call: TRBJ1-4
d_call: .
v_call: TRBV7-2
cdr3_nt: TGTGCCAGCAGCCCTCGTTACGCTAATGAAAAACTGTTTTTT
cdr3_aa: CASSPRYANEKLFF

clone_size: few
j_call: TRBJ1-2
d_call: .
v_call: TRBV7-9
cdr3_nt: TGTGCCAGCAGCTTAGGGCCAGGGAAAGACTATGGCTACACCTTC
cdr3_aa: CASSLGPGKDYGYTF

clone_size: many
j_call: TRBJ2-7
d_call: TRBD1
v_call: TRBV4-1
cdr3_nt: TGCGCCAGCAGCCAGAGACAGGGGACTCCCCACGAGCAGTACTTC
cdr3_aa: CASSQRQGTPHEQYF

clone_size: once
j_call: TRBJ2-2
d_call: .
v_call: TRBV5-8
cdr3_nt: TGTGCCAGCAGCTTGGTAACAGGGTCCACCGGGGAGCTGTTTTTT
cdr3_aa: CASSLVTGSTGELFF

clone_size: once
j_call: TRBJ2-7
d_call: TRBD1
v_call: TRBV4-3
cdr3_nt: TGCGCCAGCAGCCAACACACAGGGGGCTACGAGCAGTACTTC
cdr3_aa: CASSQHTGGYEQYF

clone_size: .
j_call: TRBJ2-7
d_call: .
v_call: TRBV4-2
cdr3_nt: TGTGCCAGCAGCCAAGCTTGGACCTACTACGAGCAGTACTTC
cdr3_aa: CASSQAWTYYEQYF

clone_size: .
j_call: TRBJ1-3
d_call: .
v_call: TRBV11-2
cdr3_nt: TGTGCCAGCAGCTTAGATTACAGGGCTACGGCTGGAAACACCATATATTTT
cdr3_aa: CASSLDYRATAGNTIYF

clone_size: .
j_call: TRBJ2-7
d_call: TRBD2
v_call: TRBV27
cdr3_nt: TGTGCCAGCAGTGGGGCTAGCGGGCGGGACGAGCAGTACTTC
cdr3_aa: CASSGASGRDEQYF

clone_size: many
j_call: TRBJ2-3
d_call: .
v_call: TRBV5-1
cdr3_nt: TGCGCCAGCAGCCGAAGCCCTCTAGCGCGGATTAGCACAGATACGCAGTATTTT
cdr3_aa: CASSRSPLARISTDTQYF

clone_size: many
j_call: TRBJ1-1
d_call: .
v_call: TRBV20-1
cdr3_nt: TGCAGTGCTAGAGATTACGGGGGCAACACTGAAGCTTTCTTT
cdr3_aa: CSARDYGGNTEAFF

clone_size: .
j_call: TRBJ1-5
d_call: TRBD1
v_call: TRBV7-9
cdr3_nt: TGTGCCAGCAGCTTCTCTGGGGACAGTCAGCCCCAGCATTTT
cdr3_aa: CASSFSGDSQPQHF